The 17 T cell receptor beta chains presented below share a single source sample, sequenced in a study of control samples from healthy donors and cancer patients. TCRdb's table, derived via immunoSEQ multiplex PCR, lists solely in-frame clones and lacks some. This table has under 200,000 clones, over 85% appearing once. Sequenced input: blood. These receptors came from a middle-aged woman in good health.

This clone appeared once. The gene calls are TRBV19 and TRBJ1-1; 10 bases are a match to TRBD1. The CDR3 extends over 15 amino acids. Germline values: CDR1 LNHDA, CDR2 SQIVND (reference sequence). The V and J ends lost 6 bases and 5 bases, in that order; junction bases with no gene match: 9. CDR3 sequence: CASRKTRDRGTEAFF. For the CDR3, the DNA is TGTGCCAGTAGAAAAACCCGGGACAGGGGTACTGAAGCTTTCTTT. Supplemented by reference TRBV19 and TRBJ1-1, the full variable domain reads DGGITQSPKYLFRKEGQNVTLSCEQNLNHDAMYWYRQDPGQGLRLIYYSQIVNDFQKGDIAEGYSVSREKKESFPLTVTSAQKNPTAFYLCASRKTRDRGTEAFFGQGTRLTVV.

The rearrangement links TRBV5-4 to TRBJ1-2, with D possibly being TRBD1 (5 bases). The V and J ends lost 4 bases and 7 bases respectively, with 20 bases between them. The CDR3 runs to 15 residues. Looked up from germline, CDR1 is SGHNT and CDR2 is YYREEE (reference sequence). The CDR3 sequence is CASSLGTARIGGYTF. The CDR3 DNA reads TGTGCCAGCAGCCTTGGGACCGCCCGGATAGGTGGCTACACCTTC.

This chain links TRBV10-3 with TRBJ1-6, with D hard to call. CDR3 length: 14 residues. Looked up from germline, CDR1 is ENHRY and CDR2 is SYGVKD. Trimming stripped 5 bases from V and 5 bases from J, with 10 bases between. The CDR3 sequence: CAISFWADNSPLHF. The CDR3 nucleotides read TGTGCCATCAGTTTCTGGGCCGATAATTCACCCCTCCACTTT.

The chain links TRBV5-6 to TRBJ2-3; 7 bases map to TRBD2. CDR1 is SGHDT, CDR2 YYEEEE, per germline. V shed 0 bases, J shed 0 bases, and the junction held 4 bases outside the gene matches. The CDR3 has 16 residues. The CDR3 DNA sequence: TGTGCCAGCAGCTTGGTGGCTAGCGGAAGCACAGATACGCAGTATTTT. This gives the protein CASSLVASGSTDTQYF.

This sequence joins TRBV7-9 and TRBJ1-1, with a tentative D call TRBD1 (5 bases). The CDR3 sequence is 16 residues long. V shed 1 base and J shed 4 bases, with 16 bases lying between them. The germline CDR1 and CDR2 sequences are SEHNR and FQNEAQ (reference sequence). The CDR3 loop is CASSLGQGIYTTEAFF. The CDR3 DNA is TGTGCCAGCAGCTTAGGGCAGGGAATCTATACCACTGAAGCTTTCTTT.

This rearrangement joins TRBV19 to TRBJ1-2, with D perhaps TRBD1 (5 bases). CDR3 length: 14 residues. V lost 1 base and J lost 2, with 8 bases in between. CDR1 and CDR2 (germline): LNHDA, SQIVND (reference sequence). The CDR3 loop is CASSIGGENYGYTF. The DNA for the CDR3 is TGTGCCAGTAGTATAGGGGGCGAAAACTATGGCTACACCTTC.

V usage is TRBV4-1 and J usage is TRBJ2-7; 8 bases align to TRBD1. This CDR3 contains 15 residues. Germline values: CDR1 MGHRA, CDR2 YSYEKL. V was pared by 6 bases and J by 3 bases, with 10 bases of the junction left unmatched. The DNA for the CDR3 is TGCGCCAGCAGTTCCGGCGCCGGACAGGGCTACGAGCAGTACTTC. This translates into CASSSGAGQGYEQYF.

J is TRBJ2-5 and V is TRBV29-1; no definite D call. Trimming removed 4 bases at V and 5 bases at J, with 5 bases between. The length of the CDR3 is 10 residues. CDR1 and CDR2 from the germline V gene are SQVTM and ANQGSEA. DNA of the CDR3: TGCAGCGTTGTTACGGAGACCCAGTACTTC. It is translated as CSVVTETQYF.

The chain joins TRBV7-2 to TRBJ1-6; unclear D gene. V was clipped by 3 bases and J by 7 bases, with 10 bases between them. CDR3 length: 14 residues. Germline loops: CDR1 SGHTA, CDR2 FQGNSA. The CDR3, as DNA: TGTGCCAGCAGCTTTTTACCGGAGAATTCACCCCTCCACTTT. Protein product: CASSFLPENSPLHF.

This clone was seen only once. CDR3 sequence reads: CASSQEGMRGGYEQYF. CDR3 nucleotides: TGTGCCAGCAGCCAAGAGGGGATGAGGGGGGGATACGAGCAGTACTTC. The chain is built from TRBV4-2 and TRBJ2-7, with a weak D call TRBD2 (7 bases). Germline values: CDR1 LGHNA, CDR2 YNFKEQ. CDR3 length: 16 residues. V was clipped by 0 bases and J by 4 bases, with 16 bases between them.

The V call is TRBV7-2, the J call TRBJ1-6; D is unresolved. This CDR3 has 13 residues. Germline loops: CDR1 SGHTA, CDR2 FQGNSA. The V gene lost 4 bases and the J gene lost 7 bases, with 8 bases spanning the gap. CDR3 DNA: TGTGCCAGCAGCTCACGACCCAATTCACCCCTCCACTTT. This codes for CASSSRPNSPLHF.

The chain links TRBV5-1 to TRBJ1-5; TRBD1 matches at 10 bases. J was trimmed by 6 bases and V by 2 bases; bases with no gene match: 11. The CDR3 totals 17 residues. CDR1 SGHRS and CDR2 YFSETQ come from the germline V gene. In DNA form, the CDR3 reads TGCGCCAGCAGCTTTGAACCCCGGGACAGGGGACCTCAGCCCCAGCATTTT. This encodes CASSFEPRDRGPQPQHF.

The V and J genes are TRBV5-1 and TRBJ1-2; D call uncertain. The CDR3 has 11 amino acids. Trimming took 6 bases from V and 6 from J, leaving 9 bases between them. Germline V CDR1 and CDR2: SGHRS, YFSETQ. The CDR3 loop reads CASKWRNGYTF. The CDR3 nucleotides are TGCGCCAGCAAGTGGAGGAATGGCTACACCTTC.

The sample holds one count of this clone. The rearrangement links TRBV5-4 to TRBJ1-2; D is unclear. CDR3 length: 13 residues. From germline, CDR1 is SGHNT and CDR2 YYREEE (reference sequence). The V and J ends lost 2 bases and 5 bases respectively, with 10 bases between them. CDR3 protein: CASSFVPSYGYTF. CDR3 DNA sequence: TGTGCCAGCAGCTTCGTCCCCTCATATGGCTACACCTTC.

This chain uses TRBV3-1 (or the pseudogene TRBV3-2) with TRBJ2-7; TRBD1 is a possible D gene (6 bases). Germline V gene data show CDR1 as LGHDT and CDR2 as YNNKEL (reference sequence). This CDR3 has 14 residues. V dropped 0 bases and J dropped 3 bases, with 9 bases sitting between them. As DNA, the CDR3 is TGTGCCAGCAGCCAAGACGGCAGGGGCTACGAGCAGTACTTC. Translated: CASSQDGRGYEQYF.

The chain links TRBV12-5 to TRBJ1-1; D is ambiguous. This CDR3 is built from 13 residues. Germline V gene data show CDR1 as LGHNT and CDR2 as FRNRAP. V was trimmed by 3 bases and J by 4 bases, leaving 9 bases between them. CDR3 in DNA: TGTGCTAGTGGTTTAGGTCGAAGCACTGAAGCTTTCTTT. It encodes CASGLGRSTEAFF.

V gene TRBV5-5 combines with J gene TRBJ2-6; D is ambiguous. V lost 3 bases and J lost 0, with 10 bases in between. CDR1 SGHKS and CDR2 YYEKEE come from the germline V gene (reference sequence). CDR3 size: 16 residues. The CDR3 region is CASSSPLGSGANVLTF. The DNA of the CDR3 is TGTGCCAGCAGCTCCCCTCTCGGCTCTGGGGCCAACGTCCTGACTTTC.